This T cell receptor beta chain is from a study of early T cells in non-severe SARS-CoV-2 infection. Study-wide background: Sequencing was performed on bulk RNA from unsorted whole blood, leaving chains unpaired.

This clonotype was observed at least ten times. Its antigen is unidentified. Unique molecular identifiers were affixed to single, distinct cDNA molecules. TCRdb re-called the 5' RACE reads with MiXCR, one entry per CDR3 protein. The top ten clones hold roughly a tenth of a sample with about 58,000 distinct CDR3 sequences, roughly 13% of them seen once. Study findings and constraints: VDJdb-based matching was biased toward anti-spike CD8 responses and missed private and CD4 specificities.

V was pared by 2 bases and J by 3 bases, with 14 bases between. The CDR3 is 15 residues long. Germline assignment: CDR1 SGHAT and CDR2 FQDESV (reference sequence). The TCR comes from an adult who was a healthcare worker with PCR-confirmed SARS-CoV-2 infection or an uninfected control (not recorded which). V usage is TRBV11-1 and J usage is TRBJ2-7; no clear D gene. The sample taken for sequencing was whole blood. The CDR3 here is CASSLNRQPHYEQYF. Here the CDR3 DNA reads TGTGCCAGCAGCTTAAATAGGCAGCCTCACTACGAGCAGTACTTC.